The rows below give T cell receptor beta chains drawn from one sample of a study of blood T cell repertoires in COVID-19. TCRdb keeps only in-frame clones here, not all; method: immunoSEQ multiplex PCR. Altogether 400,000 to 450,000 clones are present, over 75% being singletons, with the ten largest covering approximately 1.5%. The sample consisted of peripheral blood. The receptors originated from a woman aged 35 to 49 with COVID-19, enrolled during active disease. CDR3s include the opening cysteine and the closing phenylalanine or tryptophan. A D gene is named only where the DNA matches it firmly. The listing skips clone size in some rows; elsewhere it reads once, few, many or a size class.

clone_size,d_call,v_call,j_call,cdr3_aa,cdr3_nt
.,TRBD2,TRBV30,TRBJ2-1,CAWSKELAGAGDEQFF,TGTGCCTGGAGCAAAGAACTAGCGGGAGCCGGCGATGAGCAGTTCTTC
.,.,TRBV5-6,TRBJ2-3,CASSLKEFPPGTDTQYF,TGTGCCAGCAGCTTGAAGGAGTTCCCGCCCGGCACAGATACGCAGTATTTT
.,.,TRBV27,TRBJ2-1,CASSLSQARDEQFF,TGTGCCAGCAGTTTATCACAGGCCCGGGATGAGCAGTTCTTC
.,.,TRBV6-5,TRBJ2-7,CASAGVRGGDEQYF,TGTGCCAGTGCGGGCGTCAGGGGTGGGGACGAGCAGTACTTC
.,.,TRBV19,TRBJ2-5,CASSPRQVWETQYF,TGTGCCAGTAGTCCAAGACAGGTGTGGGAGACCCAGTACTTC
once,.,TRBV5-1,TRBJ2-3,CASSLAGGHRPDTQYF,TGCGCCAGCAGCTTGGCCGGGGGGCATCGTCCAGATACGCAGTATTTT
.,TRBD2,TRBV4-1,TRBJ2-5,CASSQGEGRETQYF,TGCGCCAGCAGCCAAGGGGAGGGTCGGGAGACCCAGTACTTC
.,.,TRBV25-1,TRBJ2-5,CASSNAGQETQYF,TGTGCCAGCAGTAACGCAGGCCAAGAGACCCAGTACTTC
.,.,TRBV12-3/TRBV12-4,TRBJ1-2,CASSAPQYYGYTF,TGTGCCAGCAGTGCACCCCAGTACTATGGCTACACCTTC
.,.,TRBV2,TRBJ1-2,CASREDSEEGYTF,TGTGCCAGCAGGGAGGACAGTGAAGAAGGCTACACCTTC
.,TRBD1,TRBV15,TRBJ2-2,CGSGTGSSTGELFF,TGTGGGTCCGGGACAGGGTCGTCCACCGGGGAGCTGTTTTTT
.,.,TRBV5-1,TRBJ2-7,CASSPGGTVQSSYEQYF,TGCGCCAGCAGCCCTGGAGGGACGGTTCAAAGCTCCTACGAGCAGTACTTC
.,.,TRBV14,TRBJ2-2,CASSPRTSTGELFF,TGTGCCAGCAGCCCGAGGACATCCACCGGGGAGCTGTTTTTT
.,TRBD1,TRBV18,TRBJ1-5,CASSPLPGQGQPQHF,TGTGCCAGCTCACCATTACCGGGACAGGGTCAGCCCCAGCATTTT
few,.,TRBV5-8,TRBJ1-2,CASRREGRDYGYTF,TGTGCCAGCAGGAGGGAGGGGCGCGACTATGGCTACACCTTC
.,.,TRBV6-2/TRBV6-3,TRBJ1-5,CASSWAAGQGGNQPQHF,TGTGCCAGCAGTTGGGCCGCAGGGCAGGGTGGCAATCAGCCCCAGCATTTT
.,TRBD2,TRBV5-1,TRBJ2-7,CASSSGLAAPYEQYF,TGCGCCAGCAGCTCTGGACTAGCGGCTCCCTACGAGCAGTACTTC
.,.,TRBV6-2/TRBV6-3,TRBJ1-1,CASSYSSGDNTEAFF,TGTGCCAGCAGTTACAGTTCGGGGGATAACACTGAAGCTTTCTTT
once,.,TRBV30,TRBJ1-2,CAWSQTGKNYGYTF,TGTGCCTGGAGTCAAACAGGGAAGAACTATGGCTACACCTTC
.,.,TRBV5-4,TRBJ1-4,CASSLGVTNEKLFF,TGTGCCAGCAGCTTGGGAGTAACTAATGAAAAACTGTTTTTT
once,.,TRBV25-1,TRBJ1-2,CASTQGWGTDGYTF,TGTGCCAGCACCCAGGGATGGGGTACAGATGGCTACACCTTC
.,.,TRBV2,TRBJ2-3,CATNREVSTDTQYF,TGTGCCACGAACAGGGAAGTCAGCACAGATACGCAGTATTTT
.,TRBD2,TRBV29-1,TRBJ2-1,CSSGTSGGLYNEQFF,TGCAGCTCCGGGACTAGCGGGGGCCTCTACAATGAGCAGTTCTTC
.,TRBD1,TRBV18,TRBJ2-1,CASSFTGQDYNEQFF,TGTGCCAGCTCATTCACGGGACAGGACTACAATGAGCAGTTCTTC
.,TRBD1,TRBV19,TRBJ2-3,CASSPGTGGADTQYF,TGTGCCAGTAGCCCCGGGACAGGGGGGGCAGATACGCAGTATTTT
.,TRBD1,TRBV28,TRBJ1-5,CASSSPGQGGQPQHF,TGTGCCAGCAGTTCCCCGGGACAGGGAGGCCAGCCCCAGCATTTT
.,.,TRBV7-3,TRBJ2-3,CASSLQDSIGTDTQYF,TGTGCCAGCAGCTTACAAGACAGTATCGGCACAGATACGCAGTATTTT